This TCR beta chain was sequenced during a study of shared clonotypes between healthy human individuals. General study findings and limits: Specimens sampled were limited to blood, with tissue repertoires likely differing.

Donors comprised only Caucasian adults living in Nashville, Tennessee. Sequencing on ten immunoSEQ deep assay plates was performed for unsorted PBMC DNA. In the source study's methods: Filtering of immunoSEQ junctional sequences could not match full-length read filtering. TCRdb keeps only in-frame clones here, not all; method: immunoSEQ multiplex PCR. The V and J calls and clone size come from that table; D and trimming were worked out from the DNA. In the table there are about 480,000 clones, 75% to 80% of which are singletons. This clone was seen just once. The antigen remains unidentified. This clonotype was obtained from a woman aged 40 to 50 in good health. Some clones in this sample may be carry-over from other donors' samples. The sample taken for sequencing was PBMCs.

The CDR3 sequence is CAWSTGTAFYSNQPQHF. The CDR3 DNA follows: TGTGCCTGGAGTACCGGGACAGCATTCTATAGCAATCAGCCCCAGCATTTT. The chain carries TRBV30 and TRBJ1-5, with 7 positions matching TRBD1. J was trimmed by 0 bases and V by 2 bases; bases with no gene match: 10. Germline CDR1 and CDR2: GTSNPN and SVGIG (reference sequence). This CDR3 spans 17 amino acids.